This TCR beta chain came from a study of response to subunit inactivated influenza vaccine. General study findings and limits: The authors put forward the suggestion that each seasonal influenza vaccination may bring in only a limited number of new T cells.

TCRdb itself ran the RT-PCR reads through MiXCR, one entry per CDR3 protein. This table holds fewer than 600,000 distinct CDR3 sequences, 6% to 9% found once. This clonotype has at least ten counts. Its specificity is not known. CDR3 length: 13 residues. Looked up from germline, CDR1 is MNHNS and CDR2 is SASEGT. Trimming pared 6 bases from V and 15 bases from J, leaving 21 bases between. The source is a man between 50 and 75 years old who received an inactivated influenza vaccine. The V call is TRBV6-1, the J call TRBJ2-1, with D possibly matching TRBD2 (5 bases). Material: PBMCs from blood, obtained 23 months after vaccination. The CDR3 here is CASRSYTSGLWFF. The CDR3 bases are TGTGCCAGCAGGTCCTATACTAGTGGCCTTTGGTTCTTC.